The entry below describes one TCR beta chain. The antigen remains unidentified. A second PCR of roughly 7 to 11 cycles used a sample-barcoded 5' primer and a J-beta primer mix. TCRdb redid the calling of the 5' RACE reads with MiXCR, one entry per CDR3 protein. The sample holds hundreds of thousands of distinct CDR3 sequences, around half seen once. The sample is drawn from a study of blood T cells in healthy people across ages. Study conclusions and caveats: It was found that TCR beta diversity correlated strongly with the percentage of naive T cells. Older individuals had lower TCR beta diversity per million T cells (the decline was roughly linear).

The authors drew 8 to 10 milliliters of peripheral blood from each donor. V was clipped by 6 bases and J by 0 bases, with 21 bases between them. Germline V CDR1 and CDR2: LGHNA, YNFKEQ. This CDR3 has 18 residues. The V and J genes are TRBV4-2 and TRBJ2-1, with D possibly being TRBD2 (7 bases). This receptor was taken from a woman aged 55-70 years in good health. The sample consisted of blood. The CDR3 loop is CASSRGGVGGGSYNEQFF. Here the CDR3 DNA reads TGTGCCAGCAGTCGAGGGGGGGTAGGTGGGGGCTCCTACAATGAGCAGTTCTTC.